The 2 T cell receptor beta chains given below trace back to one sample, sequenced in a study of T cells in Graves' hyperthyroidism and ophthalmopathy. RNA transcripts provided the source from which TCR beta CDR3 regions were amplified. RT-PCR in the first round (using the HTBI primer set) targeted the TCR CDR3. TCRdb independently ran MiXCR on the multiplex PCR reads; one entry per CDR3 protein. The data hold more than 450,000 distinct CDR3 sequences, with nearly 20% observed a single time. Sequencing was done on a sample of blood. These receptors were taken from a man in his forties or fifties with Graves' ophthalmopathy.

This clonotype was seen many times. This chain connects TRBV6-1 to TRBJ1-3, with no clear D. The CDR3 covers 14 residues. Deletions cut 4 bases from V and 0 bases from J, with 7 bases between. Germline V gene sequence: CDR1 MNHNS, CDR2 SASEGT. CDR3 nucleotide sequence: TGTGCCAGCAGTGGAACAGACTCTGGAAACACCATATATTTT. It translates to CASSGTDSGNTIYF.

This clonotype was found many times. The gene calls are TRBV27 and TRBJ2-3; no reliable D call. V was pared by 8 bases and J by 2 bases, with 11 bases between. This CDR3 region has 13 residues. Germline V gives CDR1 MNHEY, CDR2 SMNVEV (reference sequence). CDR3 coding DNA: TGTGCCAGCTGCCGGTCCTACACAGATACGCAGTATTTT. Translation gives CASCRSYTDTQYF.